Reported below is one TCR beta chain. These data originate in a study of blood T cell repertoires in COVID-19. The wider study: PBMCs, B-cell-depleted T cells, or T cells provided the cDNA or gDNA that made up the material.

CDR1 is SGHRS, CDR2 YFSETQ, per germline. Trimming took off 0 bases at V and 0 bases at J, with 9 bases between the two ends. The CDR3 spans 15 residues. In the authors' workflow: Amplified reference gene primers provided the basis for estimating nucleated cell counts. Method: immunoSEQ multiplex PCR; TCRdb's copy keeps in-frame clones and lacks some. The V and J calls and the clone size are those of that table, but D and trimming were determined from the DNA. Here the sample spans around 94,000 clones, roughly 90% being singletons. Sequenced material: peripheral blood. This chain uses TRBV5-1 with TRBJ1-2, with D perhaps TRBD1 (6 bases). This sequence originates from a woman in her 50s with COVID-19, enrolled during active disease. In DNA, the CDR3 is TGCGCCAGCAGCTTGGAAGGGGGTCCTAACTATGGCTACACCTTC. Protein sequence: CASSLEGGPNYGYTF.